Below, 11 T cell receptor beta chains from the same sample are listed, as sequenced in a study of regulatory T cells in long-lasting Graves disease. Noted time point: persistent/refractory GD, antithyroid drugs over 5 years with positive TRAb. PBMC RNA served as the TCR library source. Arm-PCR of CDR3 regions with iRepertoire HTBI primers generated TCR beta libraries. Each CDR3 protein gets one entry after TCRdb re-called the multiplex PCR reads with MiXCR. This sample has 650,000 to 850,000 distinct CDR3 sequences, with about 30% found just once. The material sequenced was peripheral blood mononuclear cells (PBMCs), taken when the disease was refractory, from a patient treated with antithyroid drugs. The receptors originated from a female donor with Graves disease.

There are many counts of this clonotype. The chain uses TRBV6-5 and TRBJ1-2, with TRBD1 matching over 9 bases. This CDR3 contains 14 residues. Per germline, CDR1 MNHEY and CDR2 SVGAGI. V lost 2 bases and J lost 4; bases outside the gene matches: 2. The CDR3 nucleotides read TGTGCCAGCAGTTACAGGGGACAGGGCTATGGCTACACCTTC. It is translated as CASSYRGQGYGYTF.

This clonotype was seen only a few times. J is TRBJ2-2 and V is TRBV7-6; no definite D call. CDR3 length: 16 amino acids. Trimming left V 1 base short and J 0 bases short, with 9 bases between. CDR1 and CDR2 (germline): SGHVS, FNYEAQ. The CDR3 protein is CASSLGHQTNTGELFF. CDR3 in DNA: TGTGCCAGCAGCTTAGGTCACCAAACGAACACCGGGGAGCTGTTTTTT.

The V call is TRBV5-5, the J call TRBJ2-7; possibly TRBD2 for D (5 bases). The V gene's germline CDR1 is SGHKS and CDR2 YYEKEE (reference sequence). This CDR3 contains 17 residues. With 0 bases removed from V and 1 base from J, the gap between germline ends came to 17 bases. This CDR3 is CASSLAGLGKYSYEQYF. The CDR3 bases are TGTGCCAGCAGCTTGGCCGGACTCGGCAAGTATTCCTACGAGCAGTACTTC.

This clonotype was seen ten or more times. This sequence joins TRBV2 and TRBJ2-5; D not resolved. The germline CDR1 and CDR2 sequences are SNHLY and FYNNEI. The length of the CDR3 is 13 residues. V was cut by 2 bases and J by 3 bases, with 7 bases left in between. Written as DNA, the CDR3 is TGTGCCAGCAGTGAAAGTGGAGAAGAGACCCAGTACTTC. Amino acids: CASSESGEETQYF. Complete variable domain (other parts from reference TRBV2 and TRBJ2-5): EPEVTQTPSHQVTQMGQEVILRCVPISNHLYFYWYRQILGQKVEFLVSFYNNEISEKSEIFDDQFSVERPDGSNFTLKIRSTKLEDSAMYFCASSESGEETQYFGPGTRLLVL.

The chain recombines TRBV18 with TRBJ1-4; D perhaps matches TRBD1 (5 bases). V was cut by 1 base and J by 0 bases, with 9 bases left in between. The germline V gene encodes CDR1 KGHSH and CDR2 LQKENI. The CDR3 totals 16 residues. The CDR3 here is CASSPRGPSTNEKLFF. CDR3 in DNA: TGTGCCAGCTCACCACGGGGACCATCAACTAATGAAAAACTGTTTTTT.

This clonotype occurred many times. The chain carries TRBV30 and TRBJ1-2; D call uncertain. CDR3 length: 12 residues. Germline CDR1 and CDR2: GTSNPN and SVGIG (reference sequence). V was shortened by 0 bases and J by 7 bases, with 9 bases between the two germline ends. The CDR3 region is CAWSVLGSGYTF. In nucleotides, the CDR3 is TGTGCCTGGAGTGTTTTGGGTTCTGGCTACACCTTC.

The rearrangement joins TRBV9 to TRBJ2-5; 7 positions match TRBD1. This CDR3 comprises 15 residues. Germline V CDR1 and CDR2: SGDLS, YYNGEE. V lost 0 bases and J lost 4; bases outside the gene matches: 6. CDR3 sequence (DNA): TGTGCCAGCAGCGTAGCTACCACAGGGGTAGAGACCCAGTACTTC. Its protein is CASSVATTGVETQYF.

The chain employs TRBV7-6 and TRBJ2-5; possibly TRBD2 for D (6 bases). Trimming removed 6 bases from V and 4 bases from J, with 24 bases in between. The CDR3 has 17 amino acids. Germline V CDR1 and CDR2: SGHVS, FNYEAQ. The CDR3 region has the DNA TGTGCCAGCAGTCCGGGACGGGGACTCCAAATGGGAGAGACCCAGTACTTC. Translating gives CASSPGRGLQMGETQYF. The entire variable domain, with the rest obtained from reference TRBV7-6 and TRBJ2-5, is as follows: GAGVSQSPRYKVTKRGQDVALRCDPISGHVSLYWYRQALGQGPEFLTYFNYEAQQDKSGLPNDRFSAERPEGSISTLTIQRTEQRDSAMYRCASSPGRGLQMGETQYFGPGTRLLVL.

The rearrangement links TRBV20-1 to TRBJ1-6, with 8 bases lining up with TRBD1. V lost 6 bases to trimming and J lost 6 bases; unmatched junction nucleotides: 7. The CDR3 has 14 amino acids. CDR1 is DFQATT, CDR2 SNEGSKA, per germline (reference sequence). The CDR3 bases are TGCAGTGCGCCCCGGACAGGGTCTAATTCACCCCTCCACTTT. As protein: CSAPRTGSNSPLHF.

This chain links TRBV20-1 with TRBJ2-3; 14 bases align to TRBD2. The V gene end was trimmed by 1 base and the J gene end by 8 bases; junction bases not matched to a gene: 11. This CDR3 comprises 17 residues. CDR1 DFQATT and CDR2 SNEGSKA come from the germline V gene (reference sequence). The CDR3 protein is CSARVEKGLAGGGTQYF. The CDR3 DNA follows: TGCAGTGCTAGAGTTGAGAAAGGACTAGCGGGGGGAGGTACGCAGTATTTT.

This clonotype was observed many times. The chain uses TRBV3-1 and TRBJ1-5; perhaps TRBD1 as D (5 bases). V was cut by 7 bases and J by 4 bases, with 8 bases left in between. The CDR3 consists of 12 residues. Germline CDR1 reads LGHDT; CDR2 reads YNNKEL (reference sequence). The CDR3 DNA sequence: TGTGCCAGCAACCAGGGTAATCAGCCCCAGCATTTT. Its translation: CASNQGNQPQHF.